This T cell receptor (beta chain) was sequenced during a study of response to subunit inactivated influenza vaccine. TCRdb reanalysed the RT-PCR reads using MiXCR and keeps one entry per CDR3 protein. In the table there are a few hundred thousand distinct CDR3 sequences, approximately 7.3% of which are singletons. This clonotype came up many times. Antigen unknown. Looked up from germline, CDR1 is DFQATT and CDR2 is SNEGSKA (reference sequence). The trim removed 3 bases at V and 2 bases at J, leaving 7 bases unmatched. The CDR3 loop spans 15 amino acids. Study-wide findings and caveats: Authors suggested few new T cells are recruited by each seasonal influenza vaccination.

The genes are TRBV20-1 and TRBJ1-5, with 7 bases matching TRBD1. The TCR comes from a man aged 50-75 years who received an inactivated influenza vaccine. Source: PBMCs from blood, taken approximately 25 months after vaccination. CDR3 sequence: CSARTGRSGNQPQHF. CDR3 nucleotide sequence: TGCAGTGCTAGGACAGGGAGAAGTGGCAATCAGCCCCAGCATTTT.